Each of the 16 T cell receptor beta chains below was sequenced from the same sample in a study of CD8 T cells in ankylosing spondylitis. Broader study findings: Seemingly distinctive of ankylosing spondylitis blood was a TCR beta motif formed by eight highly homologous variants.

TCRdb redid the calling of the 5' RACE reads with MiXCR, one entry per CDR3 protein. The profile shows a few hundred thousand distinct CDR3 sequences, 20% to 25% of them singletons. Their specific antigens are unknown. The specimen sequenced was blood, either unsorted or a sorted T cell fraction (not recorded which). The receptors derive from a male donor with ankylosing spondylitis.

This clonotype appeared many times. The chain recombines TRBV25-1 with TRBJ2-5; the D gene could be TRBD1 or TRBD2 (5 bases each). The CDR3 runs 15 residues. V was shortened by 2 bases and J by 4 bases, with 14 bases between the two germline ends. CDR1 is MGHDK, CDR2 SYGVNS, per germline. This chain's CDR3 is CASSEGRFGGETQYF. CDR3 sequence (DNA): TGTGCCAGCAGTGAAGGGAGATTTGGGGGAGAGACCCAGTACTTC. Based on the CDR3 plus reference TRBV25-1 and TRBJ2-5, the full variable domain is EADIYQTPRYLVIGTGKKITLECSQTMGHDKMYWYQQDPGMELHLIHYSYGVNSTEKGDLSSESTVSRIRTEHFPLTLESARPSHTSQYLCASSEGRFGGETQYFGPGTRLLVL.

In this sample, this clonotype turned up once. A read error may account for a junction end that differs from germline. The J gene is TRBJ2-3, the V gene TRBV11-2; 7 nucleotides line up with TRBD2. In germline, CDR1 is SGHAT, CDR2 FQNNGV. This CDR3 has 14 residues. In DNA, the CDR3 is TGTGCCAGCAGCTTAGACCAGGGACTAAACGCAAGGCATTTT. Translation: CASSLDQGLNARHF.

This clonotype was counted many times. The chain is built from TRBV9 and TRBJ2-3, with D unclear. The CDR3 covers 13 residues. The V end was cut by 2 bases, the J end by 4 bases, with 8 bases between. In germline, CDR1 is SGDLS, CDR2 YYNGEE. CDR3 coding DNA: TGTGCCAGCAGCGTCGGATGGCCAGATACGCAGTATTTT. The encoded protein is CASSVGWPDTQYF. Variable domain in full (rest from reference TRBV9 and TRBJ2-3): DSGVTQTPKHLITATGQRVTLRCSPRSGDLSVYWYQQSLDQGLQFLIQYYNGEERAKGNILERFSAQQFPDLHSELNLSSLELGDSALYFCASSVGWPDTQYFGPGTRLTVL.

The chain carries TRBV6-5 and TRBJ2-5; TRBD2 agrees at 7 bases. Per the germline V gene, CDR1 is MNHEY and CDR2 is SVGAGI. The ends lost 4 bases at V and 6 bases at J; junction bases unmatched: 8. The CDR3 has 14 residues. This CDR3 reads CASSSWEGRKTQYF. CDR3 DNA: TGTGCCAGCAGTTCGTGGGAGGGCCGGAAGACCCAGTACTTC.

The V call is TRBV6-5, the J call TRBJ2-7; D possibly corresponds to TRBD2 (6 bases). CDR1 is MNHEY, CDR2 SVGAGI, per germline. V shed 4 bases and J shed 0 bases, with 13 bases lying between them. CDR3 length: 15 residues. The CDR3, as DNA: TGTGCCAGCAGTTGGGGTCGGCGGGACTCCTACGAGCAGTACTTC. Its protein is CASSWGRRDSYEQYF.

The CDR3 protein is CASSLARRNTQYF. The CDR3 region has the DNA TGTGCCAGCAGCTTAGCGCGGCGGAATACGCAGTATTTT. The V call is TRBV7-2, the J call TRBJ2-3; D uncertain. This CDR3 is 13 amino acids long. V lost 0 bases to trimming and J lost 7 bases, with 8 bases between them. Germline values: CDR1 SGHTA, CDR2 FQGNSA.

A few counts support this clonotype. The chain recombines TRBV5-5 with TRBJ2-7; TRBD2 aligns across 8 bases. The CDR3 runs 15 residues. CDR1 SGHKS and CDR2 YYEKEE come from the germline V gene (reference sequence). The V segment lost 0 bases and the J segment 0 bases; nucleotides outside the gene matches: 2. CDR3 in amino acids: CASSLGAGGSYEQYF. The CDR3 DNA follows: TGTGCCAGCAGCTTGGGGGCGGGGGGCTCCTACGAGCAGTACTTC.

The table lists this clonotype with a few counts. V usage is TRBV11-3 and J usage is TRBJ2-1; no definite D call. The CDR3 runs 13 residues. V shed 1 base and J shed 5 bases, with 6 bases lying between them. Per the germline V gene, CDR1 is SGHNT and CDR2 is YENEEA. CDR3: CASSLVLDNEQFF. DNA of the CDR3: TGTGCCAGCAGCTTAGTGCTGGACAATGAGCAGTTCTTC. Full variable domain (rest looked up from reference TRBV11-3 and TRBJ2-1): EAGVVQSPRYKIIEKKQPVAFWCNPISGHNTLYWYLQNLGQGPELLIRYENEEAVDDSQLPKDRFSAERLKGVDSTLKIQPAELGDSAVYLCASSLVLDNEQFFGPGTRLTVL.

The chain has TRBV6-1 and TRBJ1-2, with 10 bases aligning to TRBD1. Unmatched junction bases numbered 2, after V lost 7 bases and J lost 3 bases. The CDR3 loop spans 13 amino acids. CDR1 is MNHNS, CDR2 SASEGT, per germline. The CDR3 protein is CASKGQGYYGYTF. CDR3 DNA sequence: TGTGCCAGCAAGGGACAGGGGTACTATGGCTACACCTTC.

This clonotype appeared a few times. The CDR3 DNA follows: TGTGCCAGCAGCTTAGCGGGCAGGGGAAGCACTGAAGCTTTCTTT. This codes for CASSLAGRGSTEAFF. The genes are TRBV7-9 and TRBJ1-1; maybe TRBD1 (6 bases). Between the trimmed V and J ends, which lost 0 bases and 4 bases, there was a span of 12 bases. The CDR3 has 15 amino acids. CDR1 SEHNR and CDR2 FQNEAQ come from the germline V gene (reference sequence).

The J gene is TRBJ2-1, the V gene TRBV20-1; 9 bases map to TRBD2. This CDR3 has 16 residues. Germline CDR1 and CDR2: DFQATT and SNEGSKA (reference sequence). After removal of 4 bases from V and 8 bases from J, the junction contained 15 bases not matched to a gene. For the CDR3, the DNA is TGCAGTGCTAAGCCAGAGCAAGGGACTAGCAGCCATGAGCAGTTCTTC. Translated: CSAKPEQGTSSHEQFF.

This clonotype has ten or more counts. This chain uses TRBV12-3 or TRBV12-4 with TRBJ2-2; 9 bases line up with TRBD1. The CDR3 spans 14 residues. The V segment lost 11 bases and the J segment 5 bases; nucleotides outside the gene matches: 9. The DNA of the CDR3 is TGTGCCTGCTACCGGGACAGGGCGACCGGGGAGCTGTTTTTT. It is translated as CACYRDRATGELFF.

The chain uses TRBV27 and TRBJ2-2; 7 positions match TRBD1. Germline CDR1 and CDR2: MNHEY and SMNVEV (reference sequence). Germline trimming cut 1 base from V and 0 bases from J; bases unmatched to any gene: 2. This CDR3 contains 16 residues. For the CDR3, the DNA is TGTGCCAGCAGTTTATGGGACAGTTCGAACACCGGGGAGCTGTTTTTT. This translates into CASSLWDSSNTGELFF.

This clonotype was recorded a few times. V and J are TRBV5-1 and TRBJ2-3, with TRBD2 as a possible D gene (5 bases). This CDR3 contains 16 residues. Germline values: CDR1 SGHRS, CDR2 YFSETQ. V was trimmed by 0 bases and J by 3 bases, leaving 14 bases between them. The CDR3 DNA is TGCGCCAGCAGCTTGGCCGGTTCTAGGAGGACAGATACGCAGTATTTT. It is translated as CASSLAGSRRTDTQYF.

The rearrangement links TRBV5-1 to TRBJ1-4; 8 positions agree with TRBD1. Germline V CDR1 and CDR2: SGHRS, YFSETQ. Trimming took 6 bases from V and 3 from J; bases not matched to a gene: 1. The CDR3 runs 13 residues. The CDR3 nucleotides are TGCGCCAGCAAACAGGGGGCTAATGAAAAACTGTTTTTT. This gives the protein CASKQGANEKLFF.

This clonotype was found many times. This sequence joins TRBV7-9 and TRBJ2-1; 8 bases align to TRBD2. Germline assignment: CDR1 SEHNR and CDR2 FQNEAQ (reference sequence). V lost 6 bases to trimming and J lost 13 bases; unmatched junction nucleotides: 5. The CDR3 loop spans 11 amino acids. Here the CDR3 reads CASRSGLAQFF. In DNA, the CDR3 is TGTGCCAGCAGAAGTGGACTAGCTCAGTTCTTC.